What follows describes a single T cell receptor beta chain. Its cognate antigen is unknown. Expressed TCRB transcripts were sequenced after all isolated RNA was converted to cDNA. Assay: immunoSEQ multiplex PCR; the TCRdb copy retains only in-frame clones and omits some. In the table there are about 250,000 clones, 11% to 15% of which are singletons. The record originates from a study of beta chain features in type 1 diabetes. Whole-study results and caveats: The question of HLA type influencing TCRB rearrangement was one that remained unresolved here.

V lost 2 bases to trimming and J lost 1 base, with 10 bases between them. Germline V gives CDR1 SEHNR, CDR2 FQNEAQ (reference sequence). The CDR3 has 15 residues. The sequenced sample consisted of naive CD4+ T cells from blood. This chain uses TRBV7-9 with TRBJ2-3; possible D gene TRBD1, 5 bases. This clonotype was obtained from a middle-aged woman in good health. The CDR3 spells CASSLTARGTDTQYF. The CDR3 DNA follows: TGTGCCAGCAGCTTAACGGCCAGGGGCACAGATACGCAGTATTTT.